This TCR beta chain was observed in a study of blood T cell repertoires in COVID-19. Generated by immunoSEQ multiplex PCR, the TCRdb table keeps only in-frame clones and is missing some. Of about 240,000 clones detected, about 89% appear once; the ten largest clones hold under 5%. Germline lookup yields CDR1 LNHNV and CDR2 YYDKDF (reference sequence). V lost 1 base to trimming and J lost 0 bases; unmatched junction nucleotides: 5. The CDR3 extends over 16 amino acids. Input material: PBMCs or T cells enriched from blood (not recorded which). This TCR derives from a woman aged 25 to 45 who had recovered from COVID-19. V is TRBV15 and J is TRBJ2-7; TRBD1 agrees at 8 bases. CDR3 bases: TGTGCCACCAGCAGAGGGACAGGGATGAGCTCCTACGAGCAGTACTTC. As protein: CATSRGTGMSSYEQYF.